This paragraph reports one TCR beta chain. V dropped 5 bases and J dropped 0 bases, with 11 bases sitting between them. CDR1 SGHTS and CDR2 YDEGEE come from the germline V gene. The CDR3 consists of 15 residues. This entry comes from a study of OX40 agonist ivuxolimab in advanced cancers. The method was immunoSEQ multiplex PCR; TCRdb's version includes in-frame clones alone and lacks a portion of them. The sample includes about 47,000 clones, under 90% of them seen just once. The material sequenced was CD4+ or CD8+ T cells sorted from blood, taken in a trial of the OX40 agonist ivuxolimab. The chain recombines TRBV5-8 with TRBJ1-4; weak D call: TRBD1 (6 bases). This receptor was identified in an adult with an advanced solid tumor such as melanoma, head and neck, liver or kidney cancer. DNA for the CDR3: TGTGCCAGCAGTCCCGGACAGTCAACTAATGAAAAACTGTTTTTT. Amino acid sequence: CASSPGQSTNEKLFF.